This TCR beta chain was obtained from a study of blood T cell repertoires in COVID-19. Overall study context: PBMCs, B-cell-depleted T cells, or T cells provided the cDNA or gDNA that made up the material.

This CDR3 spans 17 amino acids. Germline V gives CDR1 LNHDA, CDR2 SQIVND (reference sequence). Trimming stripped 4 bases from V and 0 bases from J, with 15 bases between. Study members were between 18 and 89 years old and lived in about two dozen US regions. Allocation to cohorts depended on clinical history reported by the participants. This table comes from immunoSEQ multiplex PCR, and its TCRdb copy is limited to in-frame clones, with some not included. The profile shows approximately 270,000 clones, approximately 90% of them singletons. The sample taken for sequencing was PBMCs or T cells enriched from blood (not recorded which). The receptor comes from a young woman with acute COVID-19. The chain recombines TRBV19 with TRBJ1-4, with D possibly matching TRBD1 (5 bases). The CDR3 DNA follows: TGTGCCAGTAGTACCATTCGGACAAAAGCAACTAATGAAAAACTGTTTTTT. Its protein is CASSTIRTKATNEKLFF.